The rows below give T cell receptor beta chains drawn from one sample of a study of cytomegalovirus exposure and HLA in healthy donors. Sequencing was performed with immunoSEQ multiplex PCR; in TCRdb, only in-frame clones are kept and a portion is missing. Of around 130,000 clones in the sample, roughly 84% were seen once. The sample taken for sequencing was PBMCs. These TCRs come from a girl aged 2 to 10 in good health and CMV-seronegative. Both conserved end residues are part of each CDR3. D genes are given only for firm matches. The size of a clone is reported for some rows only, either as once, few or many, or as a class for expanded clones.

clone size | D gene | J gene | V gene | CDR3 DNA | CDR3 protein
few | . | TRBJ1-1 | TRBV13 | TGTGCCAGCAGCTATCAGGGTTCTGAAGCTTTCTTT | CASSYQGSEAFF
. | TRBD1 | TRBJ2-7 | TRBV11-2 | TGTGCCAGCAGCTCCATACAGGGGGCGGTTTACGAGCAGTACTTC | CASSSIQGAVYEQYF
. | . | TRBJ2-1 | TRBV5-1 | TGCGCCAGCAGCTGGGCAGAGATCTACAATGAGCAGTTCTTC | CASSWAEIYNEQFF
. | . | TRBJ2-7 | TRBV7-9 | TGTGCCAGCAGCAGGGGCCTGGCAGGGCCCTACGAGCAGTACTTC | CASSRGLAGPYEQYF
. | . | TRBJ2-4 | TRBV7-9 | TGTGCCAGCAGCTTAGCAGGGGGAAAAAACATTCAGTACTTC | CASSLAGGKNIQYF
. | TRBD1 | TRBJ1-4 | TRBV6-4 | TGTGCCAGCAGTGACCCTGGACAGGGGGACACTAATGAAAAACTGTTTTTT | CASSDPGQGDTNEKLFF
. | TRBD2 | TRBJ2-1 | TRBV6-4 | TGTGCCAGCAGTGACTCGATGGTTGCTAGCGGGAGTTACAATGAGCAGTTCTTC | CASSDSMVASGSYNEQFF
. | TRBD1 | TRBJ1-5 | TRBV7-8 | TGTGCCAGCAGCCGGACAGGGAATAGCAATCAGCCCCAGCATTTT | CASSRTGNSNQPQHF
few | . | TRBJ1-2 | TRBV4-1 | TGCGCCAGCAGCCAAACGACAGGTTCCTATGGCTACACCTTC | CASSQTTGSYGYTF
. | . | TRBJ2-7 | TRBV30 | TGTGCCTGGAGTGTCGGTGGGAGGTACGAGCAGTACTTC | CAWSVGGRYEQYF
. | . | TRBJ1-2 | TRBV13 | TGTGCCAGCAGTTCAAGACCGGGGAACTATGGCTACACCTTC | CASSSRPGNYGYTF
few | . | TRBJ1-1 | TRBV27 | TGTGCCAGCAGACCAGGGGATCGTAGGACTGAAGCTTTCTTT | CASRPGDRRTEAFF
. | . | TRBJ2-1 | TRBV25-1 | TGTGCCAGCAGTGTGTCCGGGGACTACAATGAGCAGTTCTTC | CASSVSGDYNEQFF
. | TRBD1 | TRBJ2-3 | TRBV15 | TGTGCCACCAGCACGACAGGGGGGATAGATACGCAGTATTTT | CATSTTGGIDTQYF
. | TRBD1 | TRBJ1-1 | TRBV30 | TGTGCCTGGACCAGGGGACAGGGGAGCACTGAAGCTTTCTTT | CAWTRGQGSTEAFF
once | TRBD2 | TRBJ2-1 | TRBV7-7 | TGTGCCAGCAGCCTCCGGGAGGGCCCTCGAGATGAGCAGTTCTTC | CASSLREGPRDEQFF
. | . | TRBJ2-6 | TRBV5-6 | TGTGCCAGCAGCTTGGACGGGGGACTGACATACTCTGGGGCCAACGTCCTGACTTTC | CASSLDGGLTYSGANVLTF
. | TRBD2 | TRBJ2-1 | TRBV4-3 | TGCGCCAGCAGCCAGGCCCCGGTAGCGGGGGGCAGCAATGAGCAGTTCTTC | CASSQAPVAGGSNEQFF
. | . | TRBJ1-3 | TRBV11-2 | TGTGCCAGCAGCCCTCTTTGGGGGGGGCGAGGTGGAAACACCATATATTTT | CASSPLWGGRGGNTIYF
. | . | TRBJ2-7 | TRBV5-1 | TGCGCCAGCAGCACGGACAGACTCTACGAGCAGTACTTC | CASSTDRLYEQYF
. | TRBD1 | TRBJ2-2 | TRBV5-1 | TGCGCCAGCAGCTTTGGGACAGACACCGGGGAGCTGTTTTTT | CASSFGTDTGELFF
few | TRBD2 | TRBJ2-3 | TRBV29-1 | TGCAGCGTTGGGGCGGGAGGGCACACAGATACGCAGTATTTT | CSVGAGGHTDTQYF
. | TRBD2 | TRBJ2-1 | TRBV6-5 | TGTGCCAGCACACGTAGCGGGAGGACTAACAATGAGCAGTTCTTC | CASTRSGRTNNEQFF
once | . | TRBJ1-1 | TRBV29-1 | TGCAGCGTTGAGGCTCAGGGGAGTTCGAACACTGAAGCTTTCTTT | CSVEAQGSSNTEAFF
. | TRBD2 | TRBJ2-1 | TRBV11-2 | TGTGCCAGCAGCTTAGACCCCCGGGGGGTAGCAAACAATGAGCAGTTCTTC | CASSLDPRGVANNEQFF
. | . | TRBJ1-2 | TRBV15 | TGTGCCACCAGCAGCCCCCCTTCGGTGTATGGCTACACCTTC | CATSSPPSVYGYTF
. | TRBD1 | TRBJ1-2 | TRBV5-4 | TGTGCCAGCAGCTTAGGATTGCGGGACAGGGCCTATGGCTACACCTTC | CASSLGLRDRAYGYTF
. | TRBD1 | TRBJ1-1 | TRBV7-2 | TGTGCCAGCAGCTTTCAGGGGGGCACTGAAGCTTTCTTT | CASSFQGGTEAFF
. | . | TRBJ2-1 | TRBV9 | TGTGCCAGCAGCACTCAAAAGAGTTCCTACAATGAGCAGTTCTTC | CASSTQKSSYNEQFF
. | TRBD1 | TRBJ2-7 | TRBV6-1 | TGTGCCAGCAGCGGACAGGGGGCTACCTACGAGCAGTACTTC | CASSGQGATYEQYF
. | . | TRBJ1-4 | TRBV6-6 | TGTGCCAGCAGTTATGGAGCGTCAAATGAAAAACTGTTTTTT | CASSYGASNEKLFF